This T cell receptor (beta chain) was recovered during a study of shared clonotypes between healthy human individuals. The V segment lost 1 base and the J segment 4 bases; nucleotides outside the gene matches: 10. Germline V gene data show CDR1 as LNHDA and CDR2 as SQIVND (reference sequence). The CDR3 contains 18 residues. General study points: Investigators expected sequencing depth to affect clonotype sharing among donors. When naive CD4 clonotypes were compared across a few donors, 4% to 5.5% were shared. Since donors were few, the genetic and exposure-history diversity represented was limited.

The assay was immunoSEQ multiplex PCR, and TCRdb's table has in-frame clones only and misses some. The sample has hundreds of thousands of clones; approximately 79% are singletons. As concerns this clone: Its matching antigen is unknown.

HIV-negative, healthy adults without recent acute infections or vaccinations were the donors. J is TRBJ2-3 and V is TRBV19, with 11 bases lining up with TRBD2. The receptor was isolated from a man younger than 45 in good health. What was sequenced was memory CD4+ T cells sorted from blood. Subset here: CD45RA-negative fraction. The CDR3 loop is CASSIATTSGSPPDTQYF. The CDR3 DNA sequence: TGTGCCAGTAGTATAGCAACTACTAGCGGGAGTCCCCCAGATACGCAGTATTTT.